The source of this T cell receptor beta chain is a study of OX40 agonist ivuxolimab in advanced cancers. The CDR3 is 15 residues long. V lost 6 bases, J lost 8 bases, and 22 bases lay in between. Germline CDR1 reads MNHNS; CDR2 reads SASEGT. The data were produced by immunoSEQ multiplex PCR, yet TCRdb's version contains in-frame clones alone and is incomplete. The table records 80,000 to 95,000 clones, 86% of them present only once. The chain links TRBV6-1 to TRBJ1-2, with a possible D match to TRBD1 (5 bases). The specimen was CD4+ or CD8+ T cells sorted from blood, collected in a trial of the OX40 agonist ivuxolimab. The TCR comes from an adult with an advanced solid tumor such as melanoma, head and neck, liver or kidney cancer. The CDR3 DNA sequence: TGTGCCAGCAGCTCTACCAACCGCAGGGTTTTCGGCTACACCTTC. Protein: CASSSTNRRVFGYTF.